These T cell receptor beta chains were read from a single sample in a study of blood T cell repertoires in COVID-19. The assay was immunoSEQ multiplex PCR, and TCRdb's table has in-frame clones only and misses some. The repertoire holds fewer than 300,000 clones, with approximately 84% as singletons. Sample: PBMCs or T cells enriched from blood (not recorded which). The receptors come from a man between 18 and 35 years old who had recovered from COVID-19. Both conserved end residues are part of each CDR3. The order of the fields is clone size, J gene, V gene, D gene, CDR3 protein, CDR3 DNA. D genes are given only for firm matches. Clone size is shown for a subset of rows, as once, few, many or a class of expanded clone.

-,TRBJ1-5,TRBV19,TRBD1,CASSIGTGSNQPQHF,TGTGCCAGTAGTATAGGGACAGGGAGCAATCAGCCCCAGCATTTT
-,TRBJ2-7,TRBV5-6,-,CASSFWGPYEQYF,TGTGCCAGCAGCTTCTGGGGCCCCTACGAGCAGTACTTC
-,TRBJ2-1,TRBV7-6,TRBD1,CASSFRYRDRRGNEQFF,TGTGCCAGCAGCTTCAGATACCGGGACAGGCGTGGTAATGAGCAGTTCTTC
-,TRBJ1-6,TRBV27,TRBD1,CASTSFTGVSPLHF,TGTGCCAGCACCAGCTTCACAGGGGTTTCACCCCTCCACTTT
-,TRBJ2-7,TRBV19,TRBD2,CASSIVLAGAIYEQYF,TGTGCCAGTAGTATAGTATTAGCGGGGGCGATCTACGAGCAGTACTTC
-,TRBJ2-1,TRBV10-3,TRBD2,CATTSGMLNEQFF,TGTGCCACCACTAGCGGGATGCTGAATGAGCAGTTCTTC
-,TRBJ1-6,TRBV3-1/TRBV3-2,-,CASSQDRAGSMGFLYSPLHF,TGTGCCAGCAGCCAAGATAGAGCGGGGAGTATGGGGTTTTTGTATTCACCCCTCCACTTT
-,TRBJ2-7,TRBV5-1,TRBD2,CASSLVLAGGSGYEQYF,TGCGCCAGCAGCTTGGTACTAGCGGGAGGATCGGGCTACGAGCAGTACTTC
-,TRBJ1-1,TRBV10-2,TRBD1,CASSEPDRGGNTEAFF,TGCGCCAGCAGTGAGCCAGACAGGGGAGGAAACACTGAAGCTTTCTTT
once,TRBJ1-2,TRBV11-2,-,CASSFGQPGLFYGYTF,TGTGCCAGCAGCTTCGGACAGCCAGGTCTCTTCTATGGCTACACCTTC
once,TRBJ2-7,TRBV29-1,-,CSVRGRQDAYEQYF,TGCAGCGTCCGGGGCAGACAGGACGCCTACGAGCAGTACTTC
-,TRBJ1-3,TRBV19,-,CASSARGGSGNTIYF,TGTGCCAGTAGTGCCCGAGGGGGCTCTGGAAACACCATATATTTT
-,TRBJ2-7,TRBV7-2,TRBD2,CASSLPLAGPTYEQYF,TGTGCCAGCAGCTTACCCCTAGCGGGGCCCACCTACGAGCAGTACTTC
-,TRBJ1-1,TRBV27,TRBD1,CASSPRTGWNTEAFF,TGTGCCAGCAGTCCGCGGACAGGGTGGAACACTGAAGCTTTCTTT
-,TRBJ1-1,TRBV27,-,CASKQGNTEAFF,TGTGCCAGCAAACAGGGTAACACTGAAGCTTTCTTT
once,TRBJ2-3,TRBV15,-,CATSRDRLADTDTQYF,TGTGCCACCAGCAGAGATAGATTAGCGGACACAGATACGCAGTATTTT
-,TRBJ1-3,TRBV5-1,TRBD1,CASSLAFGQAGNTIYF,TGCGCCAGCAGCTTGGCCTTCGGACAGGCAGGAAACACCATATATTTT
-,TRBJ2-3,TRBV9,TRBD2,CASGVTSGSTDTQYF,TGTGCCAGCGGTGTGACTAGCGGGAGTACAGATACGCAGTATTTT
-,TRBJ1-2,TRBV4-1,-,CASSQGAQQTASNYGYTF,TGCGCCAGCAGCCAAGGTGCACAACAGACGGCCTCTAACTATGGCTACACCTTC
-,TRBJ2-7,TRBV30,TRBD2,CAWSPLGTSGSYEQYF,TGTGCCTGGAGTCCTCTAGGGACTAGCGGTTCCTACGAGCAGTACTTC
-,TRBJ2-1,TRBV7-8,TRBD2,CASRPSGRDEQFF,TGTGCCAGCAGGCCTAGCGGGAGAGATGAGCAGTTCTTC
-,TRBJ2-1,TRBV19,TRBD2,CASSPTSGRRNEQFF,TGTGCCAGTAGTCCAACTAGCGGGAGAAGAAATGAGCAGTTCTTC
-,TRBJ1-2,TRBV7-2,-,CASSLYVGAVSYGYTF,TGTGCCAGCAGCTTATACGTGGGAGCCGTTAGCTATGGCTACACCTTC
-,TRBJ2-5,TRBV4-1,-,CASSQDRYSRLKTQYF,TGCGCCAGCAGCCAAGATAGATACAGCCGCCTTAAGACCCAGTACTTC
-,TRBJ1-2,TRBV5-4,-,CASSLDGRAAFNTF,TGTGCCAGCAGCTTGGATGGCAGGGCGGCATTTAACACCTTC
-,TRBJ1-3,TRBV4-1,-,CASSQDTNSGNTIYF,TGCGCCAGCAGCCAGGACACGAACTCTGGAAACACCATATATTTT
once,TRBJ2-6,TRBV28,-,CASSLEGGVSLSGANVLTF,TGTGCCAGCAGTTTGGAAGGGGGGGTTTCCTTGTCTGGGGCCAACGTCCTGACTTTC
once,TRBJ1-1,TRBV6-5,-,CASSPLTGYTEAFF,TGTGCCAGCAGCCCCCTCACGGGTTACACTGAAGCTTTCTTT
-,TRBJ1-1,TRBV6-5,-,CASSYGGRNTEAFF,TGTGCCAGCAGTTACGGGGGCCGTAACACTGAAGCTTTCTTT
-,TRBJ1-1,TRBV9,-,CASSAATVPAFF,TGTGCCAGCAGCGCAGCGACAGTGCCCGCTTTCTTT
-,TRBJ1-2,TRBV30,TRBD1,CAWSKGQGGGGYTF,TGTGCCTGGAGCAAGGGACAGGGAGGCGGTGGCTACACCTTC
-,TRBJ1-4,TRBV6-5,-,CASSYSGGGEKLFF,TGTGCCAGCAGTTACTCGGGGGGGGGTGAAAAACTGTTTTTT
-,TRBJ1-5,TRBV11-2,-,CASSFLGARGDQPQHF,TGTGCCAGCAGCTTCTTGGGGGCAAGAGGGGATCAGCCCCAGCATTTT
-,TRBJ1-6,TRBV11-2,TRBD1,CASSLQQGVDSPLHF,TGTGCCAGCAGCTTACAGCAGGGGGTAGATTCACCCCTCCACTTT
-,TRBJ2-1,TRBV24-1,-,CATSGSLATGYNEQFF,TGTGCCACCAGTGGTAGCCTAGCAACGGGTTACAATGAGCAGTTCTTC
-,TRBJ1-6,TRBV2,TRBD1,CAGKGQGNSPLHF,TGTGCCGGAAAAGGACAGGGGAATTCACCCCTCCACTTT
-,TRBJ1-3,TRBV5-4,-,CASSYGQFSGNTIYF,TGTGCCAGCAGCTACGGACAGTTCTCTGGAAACACCATATATTTT
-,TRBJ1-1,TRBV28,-,CASTLRRKNTEAFF,TGTGCCAGCACCTTGAGGAGGAAGAACACTGAAGCTTTCTTT
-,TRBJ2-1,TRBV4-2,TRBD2,CASSQDFSGSYNEQFF,TGTGCCAGCAGCCAAGATTTTAGCGGGAGCTACAATGAGCAGTTCTTC
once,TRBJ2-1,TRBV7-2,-,CASSSKRYNEQFF,TGTGCCAGCAGCTCTAAGCGCTACAATGAGCAGTTCTTC
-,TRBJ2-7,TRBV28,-,CASSLERVSKVF,TGTGCCAGCAGTTTGGAGCGGGTTTCAAAGGTATTC
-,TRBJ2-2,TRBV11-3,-,CASSSLVEFSGELFF,TGTGCCAGCAGCTCCCTCGTGGAGTTCAGCGGGGAGCTGTTTTTT
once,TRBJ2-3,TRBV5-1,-,CASSLDRADTQYF,TGCGCCAGCAGCTTGGACAGGGCAGATACGCAGTATTTT
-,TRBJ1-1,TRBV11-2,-,CASSLDKGTGIAFF,TGTGCCAGCAGCTTAGATAAGGGAACAGGGATCGCTTTCTTT
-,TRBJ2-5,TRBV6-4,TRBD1,CASSETPDRAKTQYF,TGTGCCAGCAGTGAAACCCCCGACAGGGCAAAGACCCAGTACTTC
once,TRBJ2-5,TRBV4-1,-,CASSQGPPGGETQYF,TGCGCCAGCAGCCAAGGCCCCCCGGGTGGGGAGACCCAGTACTTC
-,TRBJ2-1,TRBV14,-,CASSPSRGLVSYNEQFF,TGTGCCAGCAGCCCAAGTCGGGGGTTAGTGTCCTACAATGAGCAGTTCTTC
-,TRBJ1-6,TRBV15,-,CATSRVAGDSPLHF,TGTGCCACCAGCAGAGTGGCAGGGGACTCACCCCTCCACTTT
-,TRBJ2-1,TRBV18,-,CASSPSAVALNNEQFF,TGTGCCAGCTCACCCTCAGCGGTAGCGCTAAACAATGAGCAGTTCTTC
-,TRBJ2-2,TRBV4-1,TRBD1,CASSQAGGFGELFF,TGCGCCAGCAGCCAGGCAGGGGGTTTCGGGGAGCTGTTTTTT
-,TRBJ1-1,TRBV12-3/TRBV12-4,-,CASSNPELRAFF,TGTGCCAGCAGCAATCCGGAGCTACGAGCTTTCTTT
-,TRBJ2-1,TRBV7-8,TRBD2,CASSLAPGSGSLYNEQFF,TGTGCCAGCAGCTTAGCGCCTGGTAGCGGGAGTCTATACAATGAGCAGTTCTTC
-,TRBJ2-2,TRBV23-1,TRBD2,CADSGMGSPGELFF,TGCGCAGACAGCGGGATGGGATCCCCCGGGGAGCTGTTTTTT
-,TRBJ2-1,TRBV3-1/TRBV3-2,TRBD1,CASQGQLYNEQFF,TGTGCCAGCCAGGGACAGCTATACAATGAGCAGTTCTTC
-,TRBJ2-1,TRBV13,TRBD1,CASSPYEGASYNEQFF,TGTGCCAGCAGCCCATATGAGGGGGCAAGCTACAATGAGCAGTTCTTC
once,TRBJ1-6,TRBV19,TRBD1,CASRDSTGVLNSPLHF,TGTGCCAGTAGGGACTCGACAGGGGTCCTTAATTCACCCCTCCACTTT
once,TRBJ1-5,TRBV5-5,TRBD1,CASSSGTGGRSQPQHF,TGTGCCAGCAGCTCCGGGACAGGGGGCAGGAGTCAGCCCCAGCATTTT
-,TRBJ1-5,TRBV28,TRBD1,CASSLGTGGSNQPQHF,TGTGCCAGCAGCCTTGGGACAGGGGGCTCCAATCAGCCCCAGCATTTT
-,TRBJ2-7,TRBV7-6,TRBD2,CASSLGGLAEGYEQYF,TGTGCCAGCAGCTTAGGGGGACTAGCGGAGGGCTACGAGCAGTACTTC
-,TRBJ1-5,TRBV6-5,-,CASSYGAGPSQPQHF,TGTGCCAGCAGTTACGGGGCAGGGCCTTCTCAGCCCCAGCATTTT